The TCR beta chain described here comes from a study of cytomegalovirus exposure and HLA in healthy donors. The study ran its PCR with 60 Vbeta and 13 Jbeta primers. TCRdb keeps only in-frame clones here, not all; method: immunoSEQ multiplex PCR. This table has about 150,000 clones, around 79% appearing once. Unrecorded immune exposure was likely among donors, who were nominally healthy when sampled. The CDR3 extends over 12 amino acids. V lost 5 bases to trimming and J lost 3 bases, with 10 bases between them. The V gene's germline CDR1 is SQVTM and CDR2 ANQGSEA. V is TRBV29-1 and J is TRBJ1-2; no reliable D call. Material: PBMCs. This TCR came from a man between 35 and 55 years old in good health and CMV-seropositive. The CDR3 reads CSVWTGDYGYTF. For the CDR3, the DNA is TGCAGCGTTTGGACTGGGGACTATGGCTACACCTTC.